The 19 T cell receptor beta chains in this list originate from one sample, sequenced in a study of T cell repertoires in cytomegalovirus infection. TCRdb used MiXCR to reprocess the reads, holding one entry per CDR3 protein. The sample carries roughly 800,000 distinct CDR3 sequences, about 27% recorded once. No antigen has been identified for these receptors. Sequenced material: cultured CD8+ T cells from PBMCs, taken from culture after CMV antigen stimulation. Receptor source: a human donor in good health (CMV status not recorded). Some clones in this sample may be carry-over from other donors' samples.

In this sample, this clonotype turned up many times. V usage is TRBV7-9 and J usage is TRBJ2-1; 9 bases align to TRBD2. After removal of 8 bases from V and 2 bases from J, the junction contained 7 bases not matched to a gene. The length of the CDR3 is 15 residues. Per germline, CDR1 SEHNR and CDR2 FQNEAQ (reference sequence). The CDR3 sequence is CASCPSGGPYNEQFF. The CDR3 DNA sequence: TGTGCCAGCTGCCCCAGCGGGGGGCCCTACAATGAGCAGTTCTTC.

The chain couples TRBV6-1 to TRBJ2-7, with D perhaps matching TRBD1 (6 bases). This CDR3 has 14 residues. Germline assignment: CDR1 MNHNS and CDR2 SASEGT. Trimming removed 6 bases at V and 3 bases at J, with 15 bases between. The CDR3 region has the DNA TGTGCCAGCAGCCCGGACAGAAAGTTCTACGAGCAGTACTTC. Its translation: CASSPDRKFYEQYF.

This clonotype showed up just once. The CDR3 DNA follows: TGCAGTGCTGTGAATGACGAGTTCTACGAGCAGTACGTC. This encodes CSAVNDEFYEQYV. This chain joins TRBV20-1 and TRBJ2-7; the D is unclear. The CDR3 runs 13 residues. V was cut by 5 bases and J by 3 bases, with 14 bases left in between. Germline V gene sequence: CDR1 DFQATT, CDR2 SNEGSKA (reference sequence).

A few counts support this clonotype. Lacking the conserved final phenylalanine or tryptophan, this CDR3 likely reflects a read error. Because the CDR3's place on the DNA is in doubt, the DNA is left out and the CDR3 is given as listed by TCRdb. The CDR3 protein is CASRLGLQGETQY. This rearrangement joins TRBV7-6 to TRBJ2-5; the table gives TRBD2 as D, unverified against the DNA. The germline gives CDR1 SGHVS, CDR2 FNYEAQ. The CDR3 has 13 residues if both end residues are counted.

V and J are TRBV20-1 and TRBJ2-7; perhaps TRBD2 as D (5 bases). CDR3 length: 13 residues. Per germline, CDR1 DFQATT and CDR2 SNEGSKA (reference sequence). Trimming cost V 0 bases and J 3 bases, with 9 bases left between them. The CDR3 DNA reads TGCAGTGCTAGAGATCGACTATTCTACGAGCAGTACTTC. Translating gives CSARDRLFYEQYF.

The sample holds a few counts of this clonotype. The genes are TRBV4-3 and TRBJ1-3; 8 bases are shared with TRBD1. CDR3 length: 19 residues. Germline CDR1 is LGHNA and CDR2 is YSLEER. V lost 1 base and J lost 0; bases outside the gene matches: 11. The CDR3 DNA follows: TGCGCCAGCAGCCAAGGGCCCTTTACTACAGGGGGCTCTGGAAACACCATATATTTT. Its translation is CASSQGPFTTGGSGNTIYF.

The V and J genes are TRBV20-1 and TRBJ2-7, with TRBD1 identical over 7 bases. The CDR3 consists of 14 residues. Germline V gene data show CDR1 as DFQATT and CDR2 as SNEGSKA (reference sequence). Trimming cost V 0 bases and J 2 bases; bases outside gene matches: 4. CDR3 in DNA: TGCAGTGCTAGAGACCGGGACAGAACCTACGAGCAGTACGTC. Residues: CSARDRDRTYEQYV.

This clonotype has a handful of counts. DNA of the CDR3: TGTGCCAGCAGCTTACTACAGGGGAGATCCTACAATGAGCAGTTCTTC. This sequence encodes CASSLLQGRSYNEQFF. The chain links TRBV7-2 to TRBJ2-1; 7 bases are a match to TRBD1. The ends lost 2 bases at V and 1 base at J; junction bases unmatched: 5. The V gene's germline CDR1 is SGHTA and CDR2 FQGNSA. The CDR3 consists of 16 residues.

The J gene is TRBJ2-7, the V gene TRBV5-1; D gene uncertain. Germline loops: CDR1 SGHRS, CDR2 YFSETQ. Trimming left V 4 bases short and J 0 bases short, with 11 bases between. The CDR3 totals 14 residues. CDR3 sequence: CASSPWTASYEQYF. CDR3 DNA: TGCGCCAGCAGCCCTTGGACGGCCTCCTACGAGCAGTACTTC.

The CDR3 sequence: CASSRVRGGNQPQHF. For the CDR3, the DNA is TGTGCCAGCAGTCGCGTAAGAGGAGGCAATCAGCCCCAGCATTTT. The chain is built from TRBV12-3 or TRBV12-4 and TRBJ1-5; D gene ambiguous. Trimming shortened V by 5 bases and J by 2 bases, and 13 bases separated the two germline ends. CDR3 size: 15 residues.

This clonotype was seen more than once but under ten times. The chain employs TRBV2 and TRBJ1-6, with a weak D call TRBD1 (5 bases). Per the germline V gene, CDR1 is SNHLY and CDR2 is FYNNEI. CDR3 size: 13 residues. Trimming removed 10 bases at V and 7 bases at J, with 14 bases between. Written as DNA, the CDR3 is TGTGCCACTTTTCAGGGAGGGAATTCACCCCTCCACTTT. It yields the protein CATFQGGNSPLHF.

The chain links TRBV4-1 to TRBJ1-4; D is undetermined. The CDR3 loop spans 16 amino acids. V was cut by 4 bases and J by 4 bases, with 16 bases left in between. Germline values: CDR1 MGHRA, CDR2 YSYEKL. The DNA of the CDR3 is TGCGCCAGCAGCCCTCTAGACGGATTTTATAATGAAAAACTGTTTTTT. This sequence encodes CASSPLDGFYNEKLFF.

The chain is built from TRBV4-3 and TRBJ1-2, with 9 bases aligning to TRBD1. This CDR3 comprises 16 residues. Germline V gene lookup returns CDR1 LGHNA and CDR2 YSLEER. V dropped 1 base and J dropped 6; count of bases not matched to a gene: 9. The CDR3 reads CASSQGPGQGPHGYTF. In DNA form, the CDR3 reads TGCGCCAGCAGCCAAGGACCGGGACAGGGTCCGCATGGCTACACCTTC.

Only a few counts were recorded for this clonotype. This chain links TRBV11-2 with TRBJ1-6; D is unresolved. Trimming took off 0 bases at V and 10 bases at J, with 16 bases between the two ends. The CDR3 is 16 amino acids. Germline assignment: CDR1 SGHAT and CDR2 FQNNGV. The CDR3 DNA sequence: TGTGCCAGCAGCTTAGATCCCGACACGCGTTGGTCACCCCTCCACTTT. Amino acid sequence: CASSLDPDTRWSPLHF. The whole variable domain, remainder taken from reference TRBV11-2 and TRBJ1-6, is EAGVAQSPRYKIIEKRQSVAFWCNPISGHATLYWYQQILGQGPKLLIQFQNNGVVDDSQLPKDRFSAERLKGVDSTLKIQPAKLEDSAVYLCASSLDPDTRWSPLHFGNGTRLTVT.

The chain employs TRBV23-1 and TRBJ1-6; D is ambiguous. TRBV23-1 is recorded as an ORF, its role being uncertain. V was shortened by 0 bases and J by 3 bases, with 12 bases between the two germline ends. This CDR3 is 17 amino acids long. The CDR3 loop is CASSQSGVLVYNSPLHF. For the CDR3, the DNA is TGCGCCAGCAGTCAATCCGGGGTCCTAGTCTATAATTCACCCCTCCACTTT.

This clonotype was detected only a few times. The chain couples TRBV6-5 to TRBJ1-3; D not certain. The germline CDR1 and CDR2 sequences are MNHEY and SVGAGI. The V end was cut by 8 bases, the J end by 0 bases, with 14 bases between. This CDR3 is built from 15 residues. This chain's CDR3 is CASGEDGISGNTIYF. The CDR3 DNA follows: TGTGCCAGCGGGGAGGACGGCATCTCTGGAAACACCATATATTTT.

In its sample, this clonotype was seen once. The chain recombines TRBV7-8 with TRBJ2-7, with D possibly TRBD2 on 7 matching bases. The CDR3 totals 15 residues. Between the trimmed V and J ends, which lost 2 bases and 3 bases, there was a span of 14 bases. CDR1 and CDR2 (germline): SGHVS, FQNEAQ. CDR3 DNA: TGTGCCAGCAGCTTAATCGGCGGGGGACACTACGAGCAGTACTTC. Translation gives CASSLIGGGHYEQYF.

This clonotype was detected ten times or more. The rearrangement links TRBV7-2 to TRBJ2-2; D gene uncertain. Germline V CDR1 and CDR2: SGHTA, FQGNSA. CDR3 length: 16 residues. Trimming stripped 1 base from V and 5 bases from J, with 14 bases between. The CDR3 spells CASSLVVRSGTGELFF. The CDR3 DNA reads TGTGCCAGCAGCTTAGTAGTGCGGAGTGGGACCGGGGAGCTGTTTTTT.

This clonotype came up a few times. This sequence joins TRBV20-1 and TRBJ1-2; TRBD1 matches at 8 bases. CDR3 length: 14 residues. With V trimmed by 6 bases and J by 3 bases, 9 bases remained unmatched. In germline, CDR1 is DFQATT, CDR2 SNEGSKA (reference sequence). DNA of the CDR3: TGCAGTGCCTTAGTCCAGGGGGCCTACTATGGCTACACCTTC. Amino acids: CSALVQGAYYGYTF.